Given below is one TCR beta chain in context. The data originate from a study of control samples from healthy donors and cancer patients. Method: immunoSEQ multiplex PCR; TCRdb's copy keeps in-frame clones and lacks some. The data show about 85,000 clones, about 89% seen once. The TCR was taken from a woman aged 55-69 years in good health. Sequenced sample: blood.

The CDR3, as DNA: TGCGCCAGCAGCTTGGATGGGGGTAATTACGAGCAGTACTTC. Translated, it gives CASSLDGGNYEQYF. This rearrangement joins TRBV5-1 to TRBJ2-7; D tentatively fits TRBD1 or TRBD2 (5 bases each). The CDR3 is 14 amino acids. V lost 0 bases and J 4 bases, leaving 11 bases between the germline ends. Germline CDR1 and CDR2: SGHRS and YFSETQ.